This entry lists 28 T cell receptor beta chains sequenced from one sample in a study of OX40 agonist ivuxolimab in advanced cancers. Generated by immunoSEQ multiplex PCR, the TCRdb table keeps only in-frame clones and is missing some. This table holds some 46,000 clones, 88% found once. The sequencing here drew on CD4+ or CD8+ T cells sorted from blood, taken in a trial of the OX40 agonist ivuxolimab. The receptors come from an adult with an advanced solid tumor such as melanoma, head and neck, liver or kidney cancer.

The CDR3 here is CASSLSRAPTGELFF. The CDR3, as DNA: TGTGCCAGCAGCTTATCGAGAGCCCCCACCGGGGAGCTGTTTTTT. The V gene is TRBV7-6, the J gene TRBJ2-2; D remains ambiguous. Germline loops: CDR1 SGHVS, CDR2 FNYEAQ. V was pared by 2 bases and J by 4 bases, with 11 bases between. CDR3 length equals 15 residues. The entire variable domain, with the rest obtained from reference TRBV7-6 and TRBJ2-2, is as follows: GAGVSQSPRYKVTKRGQDVALRCDPISGHVSLYWYRQALGQGPEFLTYFNYEAQQDKSGLPNDRFSAERPEGSISTLTIQRTEQRDSAMYRCASSLSRAPTGELFFGEGSRLTVL.

This clone was found many times. The CDR3 DNA reads TGTGCCAGCAGTTATACAGGGGGCTCTGGGGCCAACGTCCTGACTTTC. It codes for CASSYTGGSGANVLTF. The gene calls are TRBV6-5 and TRBJ2-6, with 8 bases aligning to TRBD1. Germline V CDR1 and CDR2: MNHEY, SVGAGI. The CDR3 is made up of 16 amino acids. V dropped 3 bases and J dropped 0; count of bases not matched to a gene: 1.

This sequence joins TRBV4-1 and TRBJ1-2; 9 nucleotides line up with TRBD1. Losses at the gene ends were 2 bases for V and 1 base for J; bases not matched to a gene: 2. Germline V gene sequence: CDR1 MGHRA, CDR2 YSYEKL. The CDR3 runs to 15 residues. The CDR3 is CASSQPTGGNYGYTF. CDR3 DNA: TGCGCCAGCAGCCAACCGACAGGGGGTAACTATGGCTACACCTTC.

This clone has a single count. The chain links TRBV6-5 to TRBJ1-2; no firm D call. Between the trimmed V and J ends, which lost 6 bases and 7 bases, there was a span of 21 bases. The length of the CDR3 is 15 residues. Germline V gene sequence: CDR1 MNHEY, CDR2 SVGAGI. This CDR3 is CASSGLNGFISGYTF. As DNA, the CDR3 is TGTGCCAGCAGCGGATTGAACGGGTTTATTTCTGGCTACACCTTC.

This sequence joins TRBV11-2 and TRBJ2-6; D remains ambiguous. Trimming took off 1 base at V and 0 bases at J, with 13 bases between the two ends. CDR3 length: 18 residues. Germline assignment: CDR1 SGHAT and CDR2 FQNNGV. The CDR3 loop is CASSLVLAAYSGANVLTF. CDR3 DNA sequence: TGTGCCAGCAGCTTAGTGTTGGCAGCTTACTCTGGGGCCAACGTCCTGACTTTC.

The chain couples TRBV19 to TRBJ2-5, with D maybe TRBD2 (7 bases). Between the trimmed V and J ends, which lost 1 base and 2 bases, there was a span of 11 bases. The CDR3 has 15 amino acids. Looked up from germline, CDR1 is LNHDA and CDR2 is SQIVND (reference sequence). CDR3: CASSIGGGPQETQYF. The CDR3 DNA follows: TGTGCCAGTAGTATAGGGGGGGGCCCGCAAGAGACCCAGTACTTC.

This chain connects TRBV7-8 to TRBJ2-1; 8 bases map to TRBD1. The CDR3 spans 15 residues. CDR1 is SGHVS, CDR2 FQNEAQ, per germline. V dropped 1 base and J dropped 8; count of bases not matched to a gene: 7. The CDR3 here is CASSLDPRGLDEQFF. The CDR3 DNA follows: TGTGCCAGCAGCTTAGATCCCAGGGGGCTCGATGAGCAGTTCTTC.

The V and J genes are TRBV4-1 and TRBJ2-2; D gene uncertain. Trimming left V 0 bases short and J 4 bases short, with 9 bases between. CDR1 and CDR2 (germline): MGHRA, YSYEKL. The CDR3 is made up of 15 amino acids. The CDR3 loop is CASSQESVSTGELFF. As DNA, the CDR3 is TGCGCCAGCAGCCAAGAAAGTGTATCCACCGGGGAGCTGTTTTTT.

This chain uses TRBV28 with TRBJ2-5; 7 positions agree with TRBD2. Unmatched junction bases numbered 3, after V lost 3 bases and J lost 5 bases. The germline V gene has CDR1 MDHEN and CDR2 SYDVKM. This CDR3 has 13 residues. CDR3 in DNA: TGTGCCAGCAGTTTGTTGGGAGGGGAGACCCAGTACTTC. Its translation is CASSLLGGETQYF.

The rearrangement uses TRBV4-1 and TRBJ2-5; D is perhaps TRBD2 (5 bases). The V end was cut by 0 bases, the J end by 4 bases, with 15 bases between. CDR3 length: 16 residues. Germline CDR1 and CDR2: MGHRA and YSYEKL. In DNA, the CDR3 is TGCGCCAGCAGCCAAGATGGCATACCGGGAAGAGAGACCCAGTACTTC. It codes for CASSQDGIPGRETQYF.

The V and J genes are TRBV28 and TRBJ1-1; 8 nucleotides line up with TRBD1. Trimming removed 3 bases from V and 4 bases from J; junction bases left unmatched: 1. The CDR3 totals 13 residues. Germline-derived CDR1 and CDR2 are MDHEN and SYDVKM. CDR3 in DNA: TGTGCCAGCAGTTTGGACAGGGCCACTGAAGCTTTCTTT. It is translated as CASSLDRATEAFF. The full variable domain, in which reference TRBV28 and TRBJ1-1 provide the parts outside the CDR3, is DVKVTQSSRYLVKRTGEKVFLECVQDMDHENMFWYRQDPGLGLRLIYFSYDVKMKEKGDIPEGYSVSREKKERFSLILESASTNQTSMYLCASSLDRATEAFFGQGTRLTVV.

The CDR3 DNA reads as TGCGCCAGCAGCCGCCCTACAGGGGGCCCATATAGCAATCAGCCCCAGCATTTT. Translation gives CASSRPTGGPYSNQPQHF. The J gene is TRBJ1-5, the V gene TRBV4-1, with 9 bases fitting TRBD1. Germline CDR1 reads MGHRA; CDR2 reads YSYEKL. The CDR3 length is 18 residues. J gave up 0 bases and V 4 bases, and 10 bases lay outside the gene matches.

The J gene is TRBJ1-1, the V gene TRBV11-2, with D tentatively TRBD1 (6 bases). Germline V CDR1 and CDR2: SGHAT, FQNNGV. The CDR3 loop spans 16 amino acids. Trimming took off 3 bases at V and 1 base at J, with 15 bases between the two ends. CDR3 in DNA: TGTGCCAGCAGCTTTTGGAGACCAGGGGCGAACACTGAAGCTTTCTTT. Amino acid sequence: CASSFWRPGANTEAFF.

The rearrangement links TRBV27 to TRBJ1-5; maybe TRBD1 (6 bases). The germline V gene has CDR1 MNHEY and CDR2 SMNVEV (reference sequence). This CDR3 contains 14 residues. The V end was cut by 3 bases, the J end by 5 bases, with 11 bases between. The CDR3 sequence is CASSLVAGDQPQHF. In nucleotides, the CDR3 is TGTGCCAGCAGTTTGGTGGCAGGGGATCAGCCCCAGCATTTT.

CDR3 bases: TGTGCCAGCAGCTCGTGGGACAGCTATGAGTATGGCTACACCTTC. Translated, it gives CASSSWDSYEYGYTF. The chain carries TRBV11-2 and TRBJ1-2; 7 nucleotides match TRBD1. CDR1 and CDR2 from the germline V gene are SGHAT and FQNNGV. This CDR3 has 15 amino acids. J was trimmed by 5 bases and V by 4 bases; bases with no gene match: 10.

This sequence joins TRBV7-6 and TRBJ2-7; D is possibly TRBD1 or TRBD2 (5 bases each). Per germline, CDR1 SGHVS and CDR2 FNYEAQ. V was cut by 5 bases and J by 2 bases, with 16 bases left in between. The length of the CDR3 is 15 residues. Here the CDR3 DNA reads TGTGCCAGCAGCCCCGAGGCCGGGACCCCCTACGAGCAGTACTTC. It is translated as CASSPEAGTPYEQYF.

This clone showed up just once. This chain connects TRBV6-5 to TRBJ1-1; possible D gene TRBD1, 5 bases. Trimming shortened V by 6 bases and J by 4 bases, and 12 bases separated the two germline ends. The length of the CDR3 is 13 residues. CDR1 is MNHEY and CDR2 is SVGAGI in the germline V gene. For the CDR3, the DNA is TGTGCCAGCAGGCCAGGGCGGGTCACTGAAGCTTTCTTT. Amino acids: CASRPGRVTEAFF.

The rearrangement uses TRBV19 and TRBJ2-7; no firm D call. The length of the CDR3 is 13 residues. V dropped 1 base and J dropped 3 bases, with 7 bases sitting between them. CDR1 and CDR2 (germline): LNHDA, SQIVND (reference sequence). The DNA of the CDR3 is TGTGCCAGTAGTATAGCCCGGCTCTACGAGCAGTACTTC. Amino acids: CASSIARLYEQYF.

The chain joins TRBV28 to TRBJ2-3; D assignment may be TRBD1 or TRBD2 (6 bases each). The CDR3 contains 15 residues. Trimming took off 3 bases at V and 6 bases at J, with 16 bases between the two ends. CDR1 is MDHEN and CDR2 is SYDVKM in the germline V gene. The CDR3 DNA follows: TGTGCCAGCAGTTTGGACTCGAGGGGGAGGGATACGCAGTATTTT. Translated: CASSLDSRGRDTQYF.

The CDR3 DNA is TGTGCCAGCAGCCAATCTTACGTCCAGGGAAACACCATATATTTT. Its protein product is CASSQSYVQGNTIYF. The chain recombines TRBV16 with TRBJ1-3; D gene ambiguous. The CDR3 is made up of 15 amino acids. Trimming left V 0 bases short and J 4 bases short, with 10 bases between. CDR1 KGHSY and CDR2 FQNENV come from the germline V gene. Variable domain in full (rest from reference TRBV16 and TRBJ1-3): GEEVAQTPKHLVRGEGQKAKLYCAPIKGHSYVFWYQQVLKNEFKFLISFQNENVFDETGMPKERFSAKCLPNSPCSLEIQATKLEDSAVYFCASSQSYVQGNTIYFGEGSWLTVV.

This chain links TRBV9 with TRBJ2-3; 9 bases are shared with TRBD2. Germline V gives CDR1 SGDLS, CDR2 YYNGEE. The CDR3 totals 19 residues. V gave up 4 bases and J gave up 1 base; unmatched junction bases: 16. CDR3 amino acids: CASSREEAGGHDGTDTQYF. As DNA, the CDR3 is TGTGCCAGCAGCCGAGAAGAAGCGGGGGGACACGATGGCACAGATACGCAGTATTTT.

A word on this clone: The junction differs from germline at one of its ends, possibly a read error. The chain recombines TRBV5-4 with TRBJ1-4; 11 bases are a match to TRBD1. This CDR3 has 16 residues. In germline, CDR1 is SGHNT, CDR2 YYREEE (reference sequence). The CDR3 reads CASSQGTGTGGEKLFF. DNA of the CDR3: TGCGCCAGCAGCCAAGGGACCGGGACAGGGGGAGAAAAACTGTTTTTT.

The chain combines TRBV9 with TRBJ1-2; TRBD1 is a possible D gene (6 bases). V dropped 0 bases and J dropped 4 bases, with 10 bases sitting between them. Germline loops: CDR1 SGDLS, CDR2 YYNGEE. CDR3 size: 14 residues. The DNA for the CDR3 is TGTGCCAGCAGCGTAGGACAGGCGTCCTATGGCTACACCTTC. It yields the protein CASSVGQASYGYTF.

The chain employs TRBV7-8 and TRBJ2-7; tentative D call: TRBD1 (7 bases). The CDR3 contains 15 residues. Germline CDR1 and CDR2: SGHVS and FQNEAQ. V lost 5 bases and J lost 6, with 20 bases in between. CDR3: CASSMAGTAAGEQYV. The CDR3 nucleotides are TGTGCCAGCAGCATGGCGGGGACAGCCGCCGGCGAGCAGTACGTC.

This clone was recorded once. The chain uses TRBV28 and TRBJ1-6; TRBD1 agrees at 7 bases. Per the germline V gene, CDR1 is MDHEN and CDR2 is SYDVKM. The trim removed 5 bases at V and 6 bases at J, leaving 4 bases unmatched. The CDR3 consists of 14 residues. The DNA of the CDR3 is TGTGCCAGCAGTCAACAGGGGCTTAATTCACCCCTCCACTTT. Protein product: CASSQQGLNSPLHF.

The chain has TRBV5-8 and TRBJ1-1; D possibly corresponds to TRBD1 (6 bases). Trimming removed 4 bases at V and 3 bases at J, with 16 bases between. The germline V gene encodes CDR1 SGHTS and CDR2 YDEGEE. CDR3 length equals 15 residues. The CDR3 reads CASSLLDSFDTEAFF. DNA for the CDR3: TGTGCCAGCAGCCTTCTGGACAGTTTCGACACTGAAGCTTTCTTT. Drawing the rest from reference TRBV5-8 and TRBJ1-1, the complete variable domain is EAGVTQSPTHLIKTRGQQATLRCSPISGHTSVYWYQQALGLGLQFLLWYDEGEERNRGNFPPRFSGRQFPNYSSELNVNALELEDSALYLCASSLLDSFDTEAFFGQGTRLTVV.

This clone occurred once. The chain employs TRBV6-4 and TRBJ2-3, with 7 bases lining up with TRBD2. This CDR3 contains 14 residues. J gave up 2 bases and V 7 bases, and 6 bases lay outside the gene matches. Per the germline V gene, CDR1 is MRHNA and CDR2 is SNTAGT. For the CDR3, the DNA is TGTGCCAGCATAATAGCGGGCCCCACAGATACGCAGTATTTT. Its translation is CASIIAGPTDTQYF.

This clone was found once. The junction shows a germline mismatch at one end, possibly a read error. V is TRBV9 and J is TRBJ1-2; D unclear. Per the germline V gene, CDR1 is SGDLS and CDR2 is YYNGEE. The CDR3 length is 14 residues. The DNA for the CDR3 is TGTGCCGGCAGCCCCGGAGGGTGGGACTATGGCTACACCTTC. It codes for CAGSPGGWDYGYTF.